This TCR beta chain stems from a study of breast tumors, draining lymph nodes, adjacent tissues. One entry per CDR3 protein results from TCRdb running MiXCR on the multiplex PCR reads. This sample has about 140,000 distinct CDR3 sequences, with around a third found just once. The V end lost 11 bases, the J end lost 0 bases, and 13 bases lay between the germline ends. This CDR3 is 13 amino acids long. The germline CDR1 and CDR2 sequences are SNHLY and FYNNEI. Overall study results and limits: Data only fit, rather than demonstrated, lymph node origin of most tumor T cells. Data fit most tumor T cells coming from lymph node, expanding in tumor. Tumor repertoires ranked between lymph nodes and nontumor tissue in diversity, with V and J gene preferences. Compared with basal-like, luminal-like tumors shared significantly more repertoire with nontumor tissue.

The lymph nodes were axillary draining lymph nodes from breast cancer patients. About this clonotype itself: Its antigen is unidentified. A single base separates this from a much larger clone, so it may be a read error.

V usage is TRBV2 and J usage is TRBJ1-2, with D possibly being TRBD1 (5 bases). Sequencing used axillary lymph node tissue. The origin of this receptor is a female donor with breast cancer. Some clones in this sample may be carry-over from other donors' samples. The CDR3 protein is CAGTQASNYGYTF. As DNA, the CDR3 is TGTGCCGGCACACAGGCCTCTAACTATGGCTACACCTTC.